This T cell receptor beta chain is from a study of T cell clonality in common variable immunodeficiency. Overall study findings and caveats: CVID subjects shared fewer TCRbeta clones than healthy controls did. Fewer deletions and N-nucleotide insertions were reportedly seen in common variable immunodeficiency TCR beta sequences.

Between the trimmed V and J ends, which lost 1 base and 0 bases, there was a span of 8 bases. The CDR3 sequence is 15 residues long. Germline V gene lookup returns CDR1 SGHTA and CDR2 FQGNSA. The assay was immunoSEQ multiplex PCR, and TCRdb's table has in-frame clones only and misses some. The sample contains 30,000 to 40,000 clones, none of them singletons. Ten or more counts support this clone. Its antigen is as yet unknown. Read data end 3 residues before the CDR3 end; the end is taken from the germline J gene. The chain has TRBV7-2 and TRBJ2-3; D unclear. The sample taken for sequencing was peripheral blood mononuclear cells. The origin of this receptor is a human donor with common variable immunodeficiency. The CDR3: CASSLGGASTDTQYF. The DNA read from the CDR3 is TGTGCCAGCAGCTTAGGCGGAGCCAGCACAGATACG. Drawing the rest from reference TRBV7-2 and TRBJ2-3, the complete variable domain is GAGVSQSPSNKVTEKGKDVELRCDPISGHTALYWYRQSLGQGLEFLIYFQGNSAPDKSGLPSDRFSAERTGGSVSTLTIQRTQQEDSAVYLCASSLGGASTDTQYFGPGTRLTVL.